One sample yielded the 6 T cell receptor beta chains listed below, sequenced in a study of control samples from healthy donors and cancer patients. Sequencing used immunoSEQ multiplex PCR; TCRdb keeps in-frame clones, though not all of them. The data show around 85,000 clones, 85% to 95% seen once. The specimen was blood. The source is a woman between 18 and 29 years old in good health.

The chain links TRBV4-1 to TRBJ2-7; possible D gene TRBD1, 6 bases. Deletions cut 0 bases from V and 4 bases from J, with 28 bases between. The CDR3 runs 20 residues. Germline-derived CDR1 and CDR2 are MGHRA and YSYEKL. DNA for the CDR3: TGCGCCAGCAGCCAAGATGCCTCCGCAACGGCATGGCCAGGGGAGTACGAGCAGTACTTC. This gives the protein CASSQDASATAWPGEYEQYF.

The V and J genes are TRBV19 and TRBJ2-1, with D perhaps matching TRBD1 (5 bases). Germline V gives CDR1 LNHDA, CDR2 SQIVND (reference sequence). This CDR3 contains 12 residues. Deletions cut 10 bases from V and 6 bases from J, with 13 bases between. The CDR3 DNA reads TGTGCCATTGGACACGGAAGCAATGAGCAGTTCTTC. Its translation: CAIGHGSNEQFF.

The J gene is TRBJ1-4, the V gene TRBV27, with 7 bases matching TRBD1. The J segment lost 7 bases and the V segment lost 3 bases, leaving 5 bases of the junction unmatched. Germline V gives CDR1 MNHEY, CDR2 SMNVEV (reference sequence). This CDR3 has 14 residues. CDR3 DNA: TGTGCCAGCAGTTTCCACGGGACAGCTGAAAAACTGTTTTTT. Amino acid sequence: CASSFHGTAEKLFF.

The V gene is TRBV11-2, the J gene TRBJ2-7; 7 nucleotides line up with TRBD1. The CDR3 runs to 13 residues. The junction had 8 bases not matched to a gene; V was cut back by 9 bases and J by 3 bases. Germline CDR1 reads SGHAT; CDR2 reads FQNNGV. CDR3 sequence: CASKYRGSYEQYF. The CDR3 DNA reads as TGTGCCAGTAAATACAGGGGTAGCTACGAGCAGTACTTC.

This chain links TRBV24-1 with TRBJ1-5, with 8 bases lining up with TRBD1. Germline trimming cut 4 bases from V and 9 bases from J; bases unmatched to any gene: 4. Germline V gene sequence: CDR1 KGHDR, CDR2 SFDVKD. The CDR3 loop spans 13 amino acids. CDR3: CATSDFGQGPQHF. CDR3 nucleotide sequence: TGTGCCACCAGTGACTTTGGACAGGGGCCCCAGCATTTT.

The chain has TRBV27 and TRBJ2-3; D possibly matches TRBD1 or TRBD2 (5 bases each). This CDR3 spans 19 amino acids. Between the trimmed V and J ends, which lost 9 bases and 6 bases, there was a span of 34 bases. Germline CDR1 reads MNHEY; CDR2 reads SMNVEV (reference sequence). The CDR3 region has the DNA TGTGCCAGTTCCTCTACCCCCCCGAGGGACCGTCTCTTGGAGGATACGCAGTATTTT. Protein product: CASSSTPPRDRLLEDTQYF.